The rows below give T cell receptor beta chains drawn from one sample of a study of blood T cells in healthy people across ages. TCRdb passed the 5' RACE reads through MiXCR, listing each CDR3 protein once. Among 2 million or so distinct CDR3 sequences listed, approximately 50% were seen once. The sample taken for sequencing was blood. These receptors all stem from a woman in her thirties or forties in good health. CDR3s include the opening cysteine and the closing phenylalanine or tryptophan. The size entry is marked missing in some rows and otherwise reads once, few, many or a size class.

J	length	size	V	CDR3
TRBJ2-3	15	-	TRBV27	CASSLQRAASDTQYF
TRBJ1-2	14	-	TRBV25-1	CASSEVGQVYGYTF
TRBJ1-4	15	-	TRBV29-1	CSVEGDAATDEKLFF
TRBJ1-6	16	-	TRBV4-2	CASSQDAAPASSPLHF
TRBJ2-1	16	few	TRBV7-4	CASSLATDLSYNEQFF
TRBJ1-2	15	-	TRBV7-9	CASSPQGIANYGYTF
-	15	-	TRBV11-2	CAGSTMRGLRETQYF
TRBJ2-7	13	-	TRBV29-1	CSVCREPTYEQYF
TRBJ2-3	15	-	TRBV6-2/TRBV6-3	CASSPGGLPPDTQYF
TRBJ1-2	13	-	TRBV29-1	CSVVQEANYGYTF
TRBJ2-3	14	-	TRBV7-3	CASNRQGGTDTQYF
TRBJ2-7	11	-	TRBV5-1	CASSWGTEQYF
TRBJ2-7	14	many	TRBV10-3	CAISDRGARDEQYF
TRBJ2-3	15	-	TRBV20-1	CSAGARGGHTDTQYF
TRBJ2-3	13	-	TRBV15	CATSGEGGDTQYF
-	14	few	TRBV3-1	CASTLGLAGETQYF
-	15	-	TRBV4-1	CASSHGTSGLYEQYF
TRBJ1-5	18	once	TRBV6-5	CASSSGTGTGSKNQPQHF
-	12	-	TRBV4-1	CAGSQGSCEQYF
TRBJ2-1	13	-	TRBV6-5	CASSPGELNEQFF
-	14	-	TRBV7-2	CASTWTSGDYEQYF
TRBJ1-5	12	-	TRBV20-1	CSASGGPQPQHF
TRBJ2-4	18	-	TRBV28	CASSSGDRPYGAKNIQYF
TRBJ2-3	15	-	TRBV9	CASSVAENAGDTQYF
TRBJ2-3	18	-	TRBV2	CASSSPTRTSGGLDTQYF
TRBJ1-4	12	few	TRBV9	CASSAGGEKLFF
TRBJ2-1	15	-	TRBV20-1	CSARPPRLSYNEQFF
TRBJ2-6	17	-	TRBV28	CASSLQGPNSGANVLTF
TRBJ2-1	15	-	TRBV7-9	CASSSEGPSYNEQFF
TRBJ2-7	14	few	TRBV4-3	CASSSRTSSYEQYF
TRBJ1-5	14	-	TRBV12-3/TRBV12-4	CASSGDTSNQPQHF
TRBJ2-7	15	few	TRBV5-5	CASSLVGGRTYEQYF
TRBJ2-7	13	-	TRBV6-5	CATTRQGTYEQYF
TRBJ2-5	15	few	TRBV4-3	CASSQDWASSETQYF
TRBJ2-1	15	few	TRBV4-2	CASSPGVLVKNEQFF
TRBJ2-7	16	once	TRBV5-1	CASSLVLGGKPYEQYF
TRBJ2-7	13	few	TRBV7-2	CASSVVGTNEQYF
TRBJ1-2	16	-	TRBV25-1	CASSPGTGVPSYGYTF
TRBJ2-1	16	few	TRBV28	CASSREGGEGYNEQFF
TRBJ2-7	16	few	TRBV27	CASSLGPQGAVYEQYF
TRBJ2-7	12	-	TRBV29-1	CSVTGVDYEQYF
TRBJ1-6	13	-	TRBV6-1	CASSEIINSPLHF
-	15	-	TRBV15	CATSRVPEGWNEQYF
TRBJ2-1	16	-	TRBV27	CASTRLGPSSYNEQFF
TRBJ2-1	17	-	TRBV6-2/TRBV6-3	CASSSPVGGGALNEQFF